This T cell receptor beta chain was found in a study of T cell repertoires in cytomegalovirus infection. For the study at large: It can be stated that public TCR beta signatures indicated CMV infection as well as a matching HLA type. Study results and caveats: Summed public TCR beta family frequency identified CMV carriers bearing the relevant HLA. The ex vivo response was dominated by HLA-C-restricted CMV-specific TCR beta clonotypes.

Points on this clonotype: Its antigen remains unidentified.

TCRdb ran MiXCR on the reads and lists one entry per CDR3 protein. This table has roughly 600,000 distinct CDR3 sequences, roughly a quarter appearing once. The CDR3 has 15 residues. The germline CDR1 and CDR2 sequences are KGHSH and LQKENI. Trimming stripped 4 bases from V and 3 bases from J, with 14 bases between. Sequenced input: CD8+ T cells from PBMCs. The receptor comes from a human donor in good health (CMV status not recorded). Some clones in this sample may be carry-over from other donors' samples. V gene TRBV18 combines with J gene TRBJ2-3, with a weak D call TRBD1 (5 bases). The CDR3 DNA follows: TGTGCCAGCTCACTAGGACAACATCCTACAGATACGCAGTATTTT. Translation: CASSLGQHPTDTQYF.